This is a list of T cell receptor beta chains from one sample in a study of shared clonotypes between healthy human individuals. Libraries were prepared by immunoSEQ multiplex PCR; TCRdb keeps only in-frame clonotypes and omits some of them. The sample includes some 350,000 clones, less than 85% of them seen just once. Sequenced material: memory CD4+ T cells sorted from blood. The origin of the receptors is a man aged 25 to 40 in good health. CDR3s include the opening cysteine and the closing phenylalanine or tryptophan. A D gene is named only where the DNA matches it firmly. Rows may omit the clone size; those that give it use once, few, many or a size class.

V gene: TRBV28; CDR3 length: 15; clone size: .; J gene: TRBJ1-1; D gene: .; CDR3 protein: CASSYGAYGNTEAFF; CDR3 DNA: TGTGCCAGCAGTTACGGGGCCTATGGGAACACTGAAGCTTTCTTT
V gene: TRBV7-9; CDR3 length: 15; clone size: few; J gene: TRBJ1-2; D gene: TRBD1; CDR3 protein: CASSPTPDRARGYTF; CDR3 DNA: TGTGCCAGCAGCCCGACTCCGGACAGGGCTAGAGGCTACACCTTC
V gene: TRBV7-9; CDR3 length: 13; clone size: many; J gene: TRBJ1-5; D gene: .; CDR3 protein: CASSFLADQPQHF; CDR3 DNA: TGTGCCAGCAGCTTCCTCGCGGATCAGCCCCAGCATTTT
V gene: TRBV15; CDR3 length: 16; clone size: .; J gene: TRBJ2-7; D gene: .; CDR3 protein: CATSRPRNDGKLEQYF; CDR3 DNA: TGTGCCACCAGCCGCCCTCGTAACGACGGAAAACTCGAGCAGTACTTC
V gene: TRBV29-1; CDR3 length: 14; clone size: .; J gene: TRBJ1-2; D gene: .; CDR3 protein: CSVDLGGKDYGYTF; CDR3 DNA: TGCAGCGTTGATTTGGGGGGGAAAGACTATGGCTACACCTTC
V gene: TRBV5-1; CDR3 length: 14; clone size: .; J gene: TRBJ2-3; D gene: .; CDR3 protein: CASSGETVLNTQYF; CDR3 DNA: TGCGCCAGCAGCGGGGAGACAGTCCTAAATACGCAGTATTTT
V gene: TRBV29-1; CDR3 length: 15; clone size: .; J gene: TRBJ2-3; D gene: TRBD2; CDR3 protein: CSVRTSGTSTDTQYF; CDR3 DNA: TGCAGCGTTAGGACTAGCGGGACTAGCACAGATACGCAGTATTTT
V gene: TRBV7-3; CDR3 length: 13; clone size: .; J gene: TRBJ2-5; D gene: .; CDR3 protein: CASSSVRGETQYF; CDR3 DNA: TGTGCCAGCAGCTCTGTCCGTGGAGAGACCCAGTACTTC
V gene: TRBV27; CDR3 length: 16; clone size: many; J gene: TRBJ1-4; D gene: .; CDR3 protein: CASSLRGLTPNEKLFF; CDR3 DNA: TGTGCCAGCAGTTTGAGGGGACTGACCCCTAATGAAAAACTGTTTTTT
V gene: TRBV11-3; CDR3 length: 15; clone size: .; J gene: TRBJ2-3; D gene: TRBD1; CDR3 protein: CASSLGQGTTDTQYF; CDR3 DNA: TGTGCCAGCAGCTTAGGACAGGGGACCACAGATACGCAGTATTTT
V gene: TRBV28; CDR3 length: 14; clone size: .; J gene: TRBJ1-2; D gene: .; CDR3 protein: CASSRTQGGYGYTF; CDR3 DNA: TGTGCCAGCAGCCGCACCCAGGGAGGGTATGGCTACACCTTC
V gene: TRBV7-9; CDR3 length: 15; clone size: .; J gene: TRBJ2-7; D gene: TRBD1; CDR3 protein: CASSLSLIEDRGKTF; CDR3 DNA: TGTGCCAGCAGCTTATCACTAATTGAGGACAGGGGGAAAACCTTC
V gene: TRBV2; CDR3 length: 18; clone size: many; J gene: TRBJ2-6; D gene: .; CDR3 protein: CARKKRVPLSSGANVLTF; CDR3 DNA: TGTGCCAGAAAGAAGCGGGTCCCACTAAGCTCTGGGGCCAACGTCCTGACTTTC
V gene: TRBV19; CDR3 length: 14; clone size: few; J gene: TRBJ2-3; D gene: TRBD2; CDR3 protein: CASSTSGSTDTQYF; CDR3 DNA: TGTGCCAGTAGTACTAGCGGGAGCACAGATACGCAGTATTTT
V gene: TRBV7-2; CDR3 length: 14; clone size: few; J gene: TRBJ2-7; D gene: .; CDR3 protein: CASSPYPDSYEQYF; CDR3 DNA: TGTGCCAGCAGCCCCTATCCAGACTCCTACGAGCAGTACTTC
V gene: TRBV19; CDR3 length: 13; clone size: .; J gene: TRBJ2-3; D gene: .; CDR3 protein: CASSLEHTDTQYF; CDR3 DNA: TGTGCCAGTAGTTTGGAGCACACAGATACGCAGTATTTT
V gene: TRBV7-2; CDR3 length: 14; clone size: .; J gene: TRBJ2-7; D gene: .; CDR3 protein: CASSLWGSSYEQYF; CDR3 DNA: TGTGCCAGCAGCTTATGGGGGAGCTCCTACGAGCAGTACTTC
V gene: TRBV6-5; CDR3 length: 15; clone size: .; J gene: TRBJ2-7; D gene: .; CDR3 protein: CASSYSGWSTYEQYF; CDR3 DNA: TGTGCCAGCAGTTACTCCGGGTGGTCAACGTACGAGCAGTACTTC
V gene: TRBV7-8; CDR3 length: 14; clone size: .; J gene: TRBJ2-5; D gene: TRBD2; CDR3 protein: CASSPRSGRETQYF; CDR3 DNA: TGTGCCAGCAGCCCAAGAAGCGGGAGGGAGACCCAGTACTTC
V gene: TRBV6-1; CDR3 length: 13; clone size: .; J gene: TRBJ2-3; D gene: TRBD1; CDR3 protein: CASKTGTTDTQYF; CDR3 DNA: TGTGCCAGCAAGACAGGGACCACAGATACGCAGTATTTT
V gene: TRBV5-5; CDR3 length: 15; clone size: .; J gene: TRBJ2-3; D gene: TRBD1; CDR3 protein: CASSPGQGHRDTQYF; CDR3 DNA: TGTGCCAGCAGCCCAGGACAGGGGCATAGAGATACGCAGTATTTT
V gene: TRBV15; CDR3 length: 15; clone size: .; J gene: TRBJ2-7; D gene: TRBD2; CDR3 protein: CATSSGGGSSYEQYF; CDR3 DNA: TGTGCCACCAGCTCCGGCGGGGGAAGCTCCTACGAGCAGTACTTC
V gene: TRBV11-2; CDR3 length: 17; clone size: few; J gene: TRBJ2-1; D gene: TRBD2; CDR3 protein: CASRGGRISGEYNEQFF; CDR3 DNA: TGTGCCAGCAGGGGTGGGAGGATTAGCGGGGAGTACAATGAGCAGTTCTTC
V gene: TRBV27; CDR3 length: 15; clone size: once; J gene: TRBJ2-1; D gene: .; CDR3 protein: CASLRAGSSYNEQFF; CDR3 DNA: TGTGCCAGCCTCCGAGCAGGGAGCTCCTACAATGAGCAGTTCTTC
V gene: TRBV5-5; CDR3 length: 13; clone size: few; J gene: TRBJ1-2; D gene: .; CDR3 protein: CASSLYGHEGYTF; CDR3 DNA: TGTGCCAGCAGCTTATATGGCCATGAGGGCTACACCTTC
V gene: TRBV11-2; CDR3 length: 18; clone size: .; J gene: TRBJ2-1; D gene: TRBD2; CDR3 protein: CASSFSVTSGSYYNEQFF; CDR3 DNA: TGTGCCAGCAGCTTCTCTGTAACTAGCGGGAGTTACTACAATGAGCAGTTCTTC
V gene: TRBV7-9; CDR3 length: 14; clone size: few; J gene: TRBJ2-1; D gene: TRBD2; CDR3 protein: CASSLGPTSGEQFF; CDR3 DNA: TGTGCCAGCAGCTTAGGGCCGACTAGCGGGGAGCAGTTCTTC
V gene: TRBV2; CDR3 length: 14; clone size: .; J gene: TRBJ2-5; D gene: TRBD1; CDR3 protein: CASRDPGGAETQYF; CDR3 DNA: TGTGCCAGCAGAGACCCAGGGGGCGCGGAGACCCAGTACTTC
V gene: TRBV29-1; CDR3 length: 18; clone size: .; J gene: TRBJ2-3; D gene: TRBD2; CDR3 protein: CSVRGLAGGDLSTDTQYF; CDR3 DNA: TGCAGCGTCCGAGGACTAGCGGGAGGGGACCTAAGCACAGATACGCAGTATTTT
V gene: TRBV9; CDR3 length: 16; clone size: .; J gene: TRBJ2-3; D gene: .; CDR3 protein: CASSAGRGGLTDTQYF; CDR3 DNA: TGTGCCAGCAGCGCAGGACGAGGGGGGTTGACAGATACGCAGTATTTT
V gene: TRBV19; CDR3 length: 15; clone size: few; J gene: TRBJ2-7; D gene: .; CDR3 protein: CASSKTGTSNYEQYF; CDR3 DNA: TGTGCCAGTAGTAAAACCGGGACCAGTAACTACGAGCAGTACTTC
V gene: TRBV6-1; CDR3 length: 15; clone size: .; J gene: TRBJ1-4; D gene: .; CDR3 protein: CASSGESMATEKLFF; CDR3 DNA: TGTGCCAGCAGTGGCGAGAGTATGGCGACTGAAAAACTGTTTTTT
V gene: TRBV2; CDR3 length: 14; clone size: .; J gene: TRBJ1-5; D gene: .; CDR3 protein: CASSGTGGNQPQHF; CDR3 DNA: TGTGCCAGCAGCGGCACGGGGGGCAATCAGCCCCAGCATTTT